This is a list of T cell receptor beta chains from one sample in a study of shared clonotypes between healthy human individuals. Clones were sequenced by immunoSEQ multiplex PCR, and TCRdb holds only the in-frame ones, with some missing. The sample shows roughly 2,500,000 clones, roughly 93% of them seen only once. The specimen was naive CD4+ T cells from PBMCs. These receptors were taken from a man aged 18 to 30 in good health. Some clones in this sample may be carry-over from other donors' samples. CDR3s include the opening cysteine and the closing phenylalanine or tryptophan.

length	V	J	CDR3
15	TRBV5-4	TRBJ1-4	CASSSLGTQGEKLFF
15	TRBV9	TRBJ2-1	CASSRSGRGDNEQFF
14	TRBV28	TRBJ2-7	CASSPRTGPYEQYF
13	TRBV5-1	TRBJ1-4	CASREGSNEKLFF
16	TRBV7-6	TRBJ1-4	CASSTRQAGASEKLFF
15	TRBV19	TRBJ2-1	CASSLIMTRYNEQFF
15	TRBV9	TRBJ2-1	CASSVVGRESNEQFF
14	TRBV9	TRBJ1-4	CASSVGATNEKLFF
14	TRBV5-4	TRBJ1-1	CASSLKQGRIEAFF
15	TRBV11-2	TRBJ2-1	CASSLYPGGGDEQFF
16	TRBV15	TRBJ2-7	CATSRWGTANGDEQYF